Presented here are 25 T cell receptor beta chains from one specimen sequenced in a study of cytomegalovirus exposure and HLA in healthy donors. TCRdb keeps only in-frame clones here, not all; method: immunoSEQ multiplex PCR. The table shows tens of thousands of clones, with about 90% occurring only once. The sequenced sample was PBMCs. The receptors originated from a man younger than 35 in good health and CMV-seronegative.

The chain couples TRBV7-3 to TRBJ2-7; 8 positions agree with TRBD2. Germline CDR1 is SGHTA and CDR2 is FQGTGA. The V gene end was trimmed by 5 bases and the J gene end by 7 bases; junction bases not matched to a gene: 16. This CDR3 is built from 16 residues. DNA for the CDR3: TGTGCCAGCAGCCTCAAAGGTGGAAGCGGGAGAGGTGAGCAGTACTTC. This gives the protein CASSLKGGSGRGEQYF.

This clone came up once. V gene TRBV28 combines with J gene TRBJ1-2, with TRBD1 matching 10 bases. The CDR3 runs 14 residues. Germline CDR1 reads MDHEN; CDR2 reads SYDVKM. The V and J ends lost 6 bases and 6 bases, in that order; junction bases with no gene match: 7. Written as DNA, the CDR3 is TGTGCCAGCAGCGAACCGGGACAGGGGAATGGCTACACCTTC. Amino acids: CASSEPGQGNGYTF.

The J gene is TRBJ2-5, the V gene TRBV25-1; D unclear. The CDR3 is made up of 13 amino acids. The V and J ends lost 5 bases and 5 bases respectively, with 12 bases between them. The germline V gene has CDR1 MGHDK and CDR2 SYGVNS. The CDR3 coding sequence is TGTGCCAGCAGTCGGTCTAGTGGCGAGACCCAGTACTTC. Residues: CASSRSSGETQYF.

This rearrangement joins TRBV7-3 to TRBJ2-1; TRBD2 might be the D (6 bases). CDR3 length: 12 amino acids. V lost 5 bases and J lost 7, with 9 bases in between. The germline V gene encodes CDR1 SGHTA and CDR2 FQGTGA. CDR3 region: CASSISGNEQFF. The CDR3 bases are TGTGCCAGCAGCATAAGCGGGAATGAGCAGTTCTTC. The complete variable domain, with remaining parts taken from reference TRBV7-3 and TRBJ2-1, reads GAGVSQTPSNKVTEKGKYVELRCDPISGHTALYWYRQSLGQGPEFLIYFQGTGAADDSGLPNDRFFAVRPEGSVSTLKIQRTERGDSAVYLCASSISGNEQFFGPGTRLTVL.

CDR3 nucleotides: TGTGCCAGCAGCCCATCGACAGGGGGCATGAACACTGAAGCTTTCTTT. Amino acid sequence: CASSPSTGGMNTEAFF. V and J are TRBV11-2 and TRBJ1-1, with 10 bases fitting TRBD1. Germline V gene data show CDR1 as SGHAT and CDR2 as FQNNGV. The CDR3 consists of 16 residues. V dropped 5 bases and J dropped 0; count of bases not matched to a gene: 6.

The chain employs TRBV5-5 and TRBJ1-3; 9 nucleotides align to TRBD1. Trimming took 7 bases from V and 4 from J; bases not matched to a gene: 3. CDR1 is SGHKS and CDR2 is YYEKEE in the germline V gene (reference sequence). The CDR3 runs to 13 residues. CDR3 nucleotides: TGTGCCAGCGAGACAGGGGGAGGAAACACCATATATTTT. This translates into CASETGGGNTIYF.

V usage is TRBV28 and J usage is TRBJ1-2; 11 nucleotides match TRBD1. This CDR3 region has 16 residues. After removal of 5 bases from V and 4 bases from J, the junction contained 9 bases not matched to a gene. Germline V gene data show CDR1 as MDHEN and CDR2 as SYDVKM. CDR3 nucleotides: TGTGCCAGCAGTCCCCCCGGGGGGACAGGGGGCTATGGCTACACCTTC. As protein: CASSPPGGTGGYGYTF.

Concerning this clone: The junction differs from germline at one of its ends, possibly a read error. V gene TRBV9 combines with J gene TRBJ2-3; maybe TRBD1 (6 bases). The CDR3 is 16 residues long. Germline V gene sequence: CDR1 SGDLS, CDR2 YYNGEE. The DNA of the CDR3 is TGTGTCAGCAGCGTAGTTGGGACAATGAACACAGATACGCAGTATTTT. This codes for CVSSVVGTMNTDTQYF.

The J gene is TRBJ2-5, the V gene TRBV27, with 13 bases fitting TRBD2. This CDR3 has 18 residues. V shed 5 bases and J 1 base; nucleotides not matched to a gene: 10. The germline V gene has CDR1 MNHEY and CDR2 SMNVEV (reference sequence). Here the CDR3 reads CASSPFGTSGTFQETQYF. The CDR3 DNA reads as TGTGCCAGCAGTCCGTTCGGGACTAGCGGGACCTTCCAAGAGACCCAGTACTTC.

The V and J genes are TRBV11-1 and TRBJ1-1; D remains ambiguous. The germline V gene has CDR1 SGHAT and CDR2 FQDESV (reference sequence). V was shortened by 1 base and J by 4 bases, with 10 bases between the two germline ends. This CDR3 is built from 14 residues. The CDR3 coding sequence is TGTGCCAGCAGCTTAGGATCAGATGGCACTGAAGCTTTCTTT. The encoded protein is CASSLGSDGTEAFF.

The rearrangement joins TRBV5-3 to TRBJ1-1; D remains ambiguous. TRBV5-3 is placed among ORFs of uncertain function. Between the trimmed V and J ends, which lost 10 bases and 4 bases, there was a span of 11 bases. The CDR3 is 11 amino acids. CDR3 residues: CARCLGTEAFF. CDR3 DNA: TGTGCCCGTTGCCTCGGCACTGAAGCTTTCTTT.

The chain employs TRBV7-9 and TRBJ2-7; 9 nucleotides align to TRBD2. This CDR3 has 18 residues. V was pared by 2 bases and J by 5 bases, with 16 bases of the junction left unmatched. Germline CDR1 SEHNR, CDR2 FQNEAQ (reference sequence). The CDR3 coding sequence is TGTGCCAGCAGCTTATATTTAGCGGGAGTCTTGTATGGTGACGAGCAGTACTTC. Translation gives CASSLYLAGVLYGDEQYF.

The chain couples TRBV9 to TRBJ2-7, with D tentatively TRBD2 (6 bases). This CDR3 region has 15 residues. Germline lookup yields CDR1 SGDLS and CDR2 YYNGEE. V was clipped by 1 base and J by 1 base, with 12 bases between them. The CDR3 nucleotides are TGTGCCAGCAGCGTAACAGGTAGCGGTTCCTACGAGCAGTACTTC. Translating gives CASSVTGSGSYEQYF.

The rearrangement uses TRBV11-2 and TRBJ2-7, with D possibly TRBD2 on 7 matching bases. The CDR3 sequence is 14 residues long. Trimming cost V 3 bases and J 6 bases, with 15 bases left between them. Germline CDR1 is SGHAT and CDR2 is FQNNGV. The CDR3 DNA reads TGTGCCAGCAGCTTGGGCGGCGGGGGCGTCGAGCAGTACTTC. It encodes CASSLGGGGVEQYF.

This chain connects TRBV19 to TRBJ2-5; tentatively, D is TRBD2 (6 bases). Trimming left V 7 bases short and J 5 bases short, with 17 bases between. This CDR3 comprises 14 residues. Germline V gives CDR1 LNHDA, CDR2 SQIVND (reference sequence). Here the CDR3 reads CASTPGGARETQYF. For the CDR3, the DNA is TGTGCCAGTACCCCTGGAGGGGCTCGGGAGACCCAGTACTTC.

This clone was seen only once. The chain employs TRBV7-2 and TRBJ1-3; the D is unclear. Germline V gene sequence: CDR1 SGHTA, CDR2 FQGNSA. The ends were cut back, 6 bases at V and 0 bases at J, with 12 bases in the middle. The CDR3 consists of 15 residues. The CDR3 nucleotides are TGTGCCAGCAGGGCCCAAACAAGCTCTGGAAACACCATATATTTT. Translating it yields CASRAQTSSGNTIYF.

This chain links TRBV6-1 with TRBJ2-1; the D is unclear. The germline V and J ends were trimmed by 6 bases and 5 bases, with 11 bases remaining between them. The CDR3 length is 13 residues. Germline assignment: CDR1 MNHNS and CDR2 SASEGT. In nucleotides, the CDR3 is TGTGCCAGCAGGGCCGCTGGGCACAATGAGCAGTTCTTC. Its translation: CASRAAGHNEQFF.

This clone was seen once. CDR3 region: CASSSTVTGTNEQFF. CDR3 DNA sequence: TGCGCCAGCAGCTCGACCGTGACAGGGACAAATGAGCAGTTCTTC. V usage is TRBV5-1 and J usage is TRBJ2-1; 7 bases line up with TRBD1. This CDR3 contains 15 residues. Germline values: CDR1 SGHRS, CDR2 YFSETQ. V lost 3 bases, J lost 7 bases, and 10 bases stayed unmatched.

J is TRBJ2-2 and V is TRBV27; D is unclear. The CDR3 covers 14 residues. The germline V gene has CDR1 MNHEY and CDR2 SMNVEV (reference sequence). V lost 3 bases to trimming and J lost 1 base, with 6 bases between them. The CDR3 is CASSLSVNTGELFF. Here the CDR3 DNA reads TGTGCCAGCAGTTTGAGCGTGAACACCGGGGAGCTGTTTTTT.

This sequence joins TRBV7-9 and TRBJ2-7; TRBD2 matches 10 bases. V dropped 5 bases and J dropped 5; count of bases not matched to a gene: 6. The CDR3 sequence is 14 residues long. CDR1 and CDR2 (germline): SEHNR, FQNEAQ (reference sequence). The CDR3 region is CASSPTLAGDEQYF. CDR3 in DNA: TGTGCCAGCAGCCCAACCCTAGCGGGGGACGAGCAGTACTTC. The full variable domain, completed using reference TRBV7-9 and TRBJ2-7, is DTGVSQNPRHKITKRGQNVTFRCDPISEHNRLYWYRQTLGQGPEFLTYFQNEAQLEKSRLLSDRFSAERPKGSFSTLEIQRTEQGDSAMYLCASSPTLAGDEQYFGPGTRLTVT.

The chain recombines TRBV27 with TRBJ2-2; D call uncertain. Germline-derived CDR1 and CDR2 are MNHEY and SMNVEV (reference sequence). The CDR3 totals 17 residues. The ends were cut back, 8 bases at V and 0 bases at J, with 19 bases in the middle. The CDR3 protein is CASGPSSGYANTGELFF. CDR3 DNA: TGTGCCAGCGGGCCCTCTTCCGGATACGCGAACACCGGGGAGCTGTTTTTT.

The chain employs TRBV19 and TRBJ1-5, with a possible D match to TRBD1 (6 bases). Germline V lookup: CDR1 LNHDA, CDR2 SQIVND (reference sequence). This CDR3 is built from 14 residues. V lost 3 bases to trimming and J lost 7 bases, with 13 bases between them. The chain's CDR3 is CASSIDRSKQPQHF. DNA of the CDR3: TGTGCCAGTAGTATCGACAGGAGTAAACAGCCCCAGCATTTT.

This rearrangement joins TRBV27 to TRBJ2-7; a possible D gene is TRBD2 (5 bases). Trimming pared 3 bases from V and 0 bases from J, leaving 21 bases between. The germline CDR1 and CDR2 sequences are MNHEY and SMNVEV (reference sequence). CDR3 length: 18 residues. The CDR3 nucleotides are TGTGCCAGCAGTTTCCGTCCGCCGGGTGGACTGCCCTCCTACGAGCAGTACTTC. Translated, it gives CASSFRPPGGLPSYEQYF.

This chain links TRBV7-9 with TRBJ2-3, with a possible D match to TRBD2 (6 bases). The CDR3 spans 14 residues. CDR1 SEHNR and CDR2 FQNEAQ come from the germline V gene (reference sequence). The V end lost 5 bases, the J end lost 5 bases, and 14 bases lay between the germline ends. The CDR3 region has the DNA TGTGCCAGCAGCCCACTCGGGGGTCGAGATACGCAGTATTTT. It yields the protein CASSPLGGRDTQYF. Filled out from reference TRBV7-9 and TRBJ2-3, the complete variable domain reads DTGVSQNPRHKITKRGQNVTFRCDPISEHNRLYWYRQTLGQGPEFLTYFQNEAQLEKSRLLSDRFSAERPKGSFSTLEIQRTEQGDSAMYLCASSPLGGRDTQYFGPGTRLTVL.

This clone was observed once. The chain is built from TRBV19 and TRBJ1-5; D is ambiguous. The CDR3 covers 16 residues. Germline-derived CDR1 and CDR2 are LNHDA and SQIVND (reference sequence). Trimming removed 3 bases at V and 2 bases at J, with 14 bases between. The CDR3 nucleotides read TGTGCCAGTAGTATTGCGGTCGGGTTTGGCAATCAGCCCCAGCATTTT. Protein product: CASSIAVGFGNQPQHF.